These T cell receptor beta chains were read from a single sample in a study of cytomegalovirus exposure and HLA in healthy donors. Some clones are missing from TCRdb's copy, which holds only in-frame ones; the method was immunoSEQ multiplex PCR. The sample yields about 150,000 clones, about 61% seen once. Source material: PBMCs. Receptors originate from a woman aged 40 to 50 in good health and CMV-seronegative. The CDR3 runs from the conserved cysteine through the conserved F or W. A D gene is named only where the DNA matches it firmly. Clone size appears in some rows only: once, few, many, or a class for an expanded clone.

abundance,d_gene,j_gene,v_gene,CDR3nt,CDR3aa
-,-,TRBJ2-1,TRBV30,TGTGCCTGGAGTAAATTCAGCTCCTACAATGAGCAGTTCTTC,CAWSKFSSYNEQFF
-,-,TRBJ2-7,TRBV2,TGTGCCAGCAGTCCACAGGAGACCCTCTCCTACGAGCAGTACTTC,CASSPQETLSYEQYF
once,TRBD1,TRBJ1-2,TRBV7-2,TGTGCCAGCAGCTCTGTGGGGACAGGGCGGGGGGGCTACACCTTC,CASSSVGTGRGGYTF
-,-,TRBJ1-6,TRBV21-1,TGTGCCAGCAGCAAAGGTCCAGGGGATTATAATTCACCCCTCCACTTT,CASSKGPGDYNSPLHF
few,TRBD1,TRBJ1-2,TRBV4-3,TGCGCCAGCAGCCAGTCGGGACAGCACAACTATGGCTACACCTTC,CASSQSGQHNYGYTF
-,TRBD1,TRBJ1-1,TRBV7-2,TGTGCCAGCAGCTTAGTTAAAGACAGGGGAGCTTTCTTT,CASSLVKDRGAFF
-,TRBD2,TRBJ2-1,TRBV5-1,TGCGCCAGCAGCGAATCCGGGACTAGCGGGGGGAGGGGTGAGCAGTTCTTC,CASSESGTSGGRGEQFF
few,TRBD1,TRBJ1-1,TRBV4-3,TGCGCCAGCAGCCACCAGACAGGGGGCGCAGGGGGCATAAACACTGAAGCTTTCTTT,CASSHQTGGAGGINTEAFF
-,TRBD2,TRBJ2-3,TRBV18,TGTGCCAGCTCACCACCAAAGGGCACTAGCGGGGAAAAAGATACGCAGTATTTT,CASSPPKGTSGEKDTQYF
-,TRBD1,TRBJ2-1,TRBV5-1,TGCGCCAGCAGCTTGTTGCCCCCGGGACAGGGGAATGAGCAGTTCTTC,CASSLLPPGQGNEQFF
few,TRBD1,TRBJ2-7,TRBV18,TGTGCCAGCTCCACACCGGACAGGGCCTACGAGCAGTACTTC,CASSTPDRAYEQYF
few,-,TRBJ1-6,TRBV25-1,TGTGCCAGCAGCCCTCATGGGGGAGGTAATTCACCCCTCCACTTT,CASSPHGGGNSPLHF
few,TRBD1,TRBJ1-2,TRBV2,TGTGCCAGCAGTGTTCCGGGGGACAGGGGGAGCTATGGCTACACCTTC,CASSVPGDRGSYGYTF
-,TRBD2,TRBJ2-5,TRBV6-1,TGTGCCAGCAGTGAACGGGGGGAGGAGACCCAGTACTTC,CASSERGEETQYF
-,-,TRBJ1-5,TRBV27,TGTGCCAGCAGCCTTACCCCTCTTGACAGTACTCCCTATAGCAATCAGCCCCAGCATTTT,CASSLTPLDSTPYSNQPQHF
few,-,TRBJ1-1,TRBV13,TGTGCCAGCAGCTTAAACAGGGCCTTGAACACTGAAGCTTTCTTT,CASSLNRALNTEAFF
-,TRBD1,TRBJ1-1,TRBV2,TGTGCCAGCAGGGCCGGGACAGGGAACACTGAAGCTTTCTTT,CASRAGTGNTEAFF
few,-,TRBJ1-1,TRBV30,TGTGCCTGGAGAGCCGATAACACTGAAGCTTTCTTT,CAWRADNTEAFF
few,TRBD2,TRBJ2-3,TRBV5-4,TGTGCCAGCAGCTACGGGGGGACCACAGATACGCAGTATTTT,CASSYGGTTDTQYF
-,-,TRBJ1-6,TRBV19,TGTGCCAGTAGTATAAGGGGGAAACCGAATTCACCCCTCCACTTT,CASSIRGKPNSPLHF
-,TRBD1,TRBJ2-5,TRBV2,TGTGCCAGCAGCCTTTTTACAGGGGCAGTAAAGGAGACCCAGTACTTC,CASSLFTGAVKETQYF
-,TRBD1,TRBJ1-4,TRBV5-6,TGTGCCAGCAGCCGGGACAGGGGAAGCGAAAAACTGTTTTTT,CASSRDRGSEKLFF
-,TRBD1,TRBJ1-5,TRBV5-1,TGCGCCAGCAGCTTGCGGGCAGGGGGCGGGGAGCCCCAGCATTTT,CASSLRAGGGEPQHF
few,TRBD2,TRBJ2-7,TRBV27,TGTGCCAGCAGAAAAGGGCTAGCGGGGGGAACCTACGAGCAGTACTTC,CASRKGLAGGTYEQYF
few,-,TRBJ1-5,TRBV7-8,TGTGCCAGCAGCTCTAATAACAGAAATAGCAATCAGCCCCAGCATTTT,CASSSNNRNSNQPQHF
few,TRBD2,TRBJ2-2,TRBV5-1,TGCGCCAGCAGCCGGACCGATCTTGGACTAGCGGGGGGCATTCGACGGGAGCTGTTTTTT,CASSRTDLGLAGGIRRELFF
-,-,TRBJ1-6,TRBV27,TGTGCCAGCAAACTTTACCTACAGAGTAATTCACCCCTCCACTTT,CASKLYLQSNSPLHF
-,TRBD1,TRBJ2-3,TRBV23-1,TGCGCCAGCAGTCAAATGGGACAGGTGAGCACAGATACGCAGTATTTT,CASSQMGQVSTDTQYF
-,-,TRBJ1-1,TRBV6-5,TGTGCCAGCAGTCTCTCAGGGGTGGCGGACACTGAAGCTTTCTTT,CASSLSGVADTEAFF
-,-,TRBJ2-1,TRBV19,TGTGCCAGTATTAACGGGGTGGGGAATGAGCAGTTCTTC,CASINGVGNEQFF
-,-,TRBJ1-2,TRBV5-1,TGCGCCAGCAGGGGAGACTATTCAAACTATGGCTACACCTTC,CASRGDYSNYGYTF
few,-,TRBJ1-5,TRBV19,TGTGCCAGTAGTTGGGACTTTGAGGGACAGCCCCAGCATTTT,CASSWDFEGQPQHF
-,-,TRBJ1-4,TRBV18,TGTGCCAGCTCACCCCGGGACATTGCAACTAATGAAAAACTGTTTTTT,CASSPRDIATNEKLFF
-,TRBD1,TRBJ2-5,TRBV30,TGTGCCTGGAGTTTAGGACAGGGGGAGACCCAGTACTTC,CAWSLGQGETQYF
-,-,TRBJ2-7,TRBV10-3,TGTGCCATCAGTGAGGACAGGTCCTCCTACGAGCAGTACTTC,CAISEDRSSYEQYF
few,TRBD1,TRBJ1-1,TRBV5-6,TGTGCCAGCAGCGATACTCCGGGACAGGTTCCGGCTTTCTTT,CASSDTPGQVPAFF
few,-,TRBJ2-1,TRBV7-9,TGTGCCAGCAGCTCCAGGACTGGATCCCTCAATGAGCAGTTCTTC,CASSSRTGSLNEQFF
once,TRBD1,TRBJ1-1,TRBV6-6,TGTGCCAGCAGGTTTACTATTTCGGGGACAGAGGCTTTCTTT,CASRFTISGTEAFF
-,TRBD1,TRBJ1-2,TRBV11-1,TGTGCCAGCAGCGCCTGGGACAGGGGGAACTATGGCTACACCTTC,CASSAWDRGNYGYTF
-,-,TRBJ1-6,TRBV9,TGTGCCAGCAGCGGACAGGTACATAATTCACCCCTCCACTTT,CASSGQVHNSPLHF
few,TRBD1,TRBJ2-6,TRBV12-5,TGTGCTAGTGGTTCCGGTACAGGGGGCGCTGGGGCCAACGTCCTGACTTTC,CASGSGTGGAGANVLTF
-,-,TRBJ2-3,TRBV6-5,TGTGCCAGCAGACAGGGCACAGATACGCAGTATTTT,CASRQGTDTQYF
-,-,TRBJ1-2,TRBV11-2,TGTGCCAGCAGCTTTAGGGGTCGAAACTATGGCTACACCTTC,CASSFRGRNYGYTF
-,-,TRBJ1-5,TRBV5-8,TGTGCCAGCAGCCCATTCGGGATCAATCAGCCCCAGCATTTT,CASSPFGINQPQHF
-,TRBD2,TRBJ2-2,TRBV28,TGTGCCAGTACATCCCCCCCGGGGGGTGGAAGTGGCGGGGAGCTGTTTTTT,CASTSPPGGGSGGELFF
-,TRBD1,TRBJ2-7,TRBV5-6,TGTGCCAGCAGCTGGGACAGGAGCTCCTACGAGCAGTACTTC,CASSWDRSSYEQYF
-,TRBD1,TRBJ1-2,TRBV27,TGTGCCAGCAGTCCCCGGGACAGCATCTATGGCTACACCTTC,CASSPRDSIYGYTF
-,-,TRBJ1-2,TRBV7-2,TGTGCCAGCAGCCCCGCTAGGGGCAACTATGGCTACACCTTC,CASSPARGNYGYTF
-,-,TRBJ2-2,TRBV29-1,TGCAGCGTCCGAGGACTAACGAACACCGGGGAGCTGTTTTTT,CSVRGLTNTGELFF
-,-,TRBJ2-1,TRBV5-1,TGCGCCAGCAGCTTGGGGGCTGACTACAATGAGCAGTTCTTC,CASSLGADYNEQFF
-,-,TRBJ1-1,TRBV2,TGTGCCAGCAGTGTGAGCGGCCTTGAAGCTTTCTTT,CASSVSGLEAFF
few,-,TRBJ1-2,TRBV7-3,TGTGCCAGCAGCTTAAGAGGGCACGCTGGCTACACCTTC,CASSLRGHAGYTF
-,TRBD2,TRBJ2-3,TRBV5-1,TGCGCCAGCAGCTCTTCCCCGGGACTAGCGGGGAGCACAGATACGCAGTATTTT,CASSSSPGLAGSTDTQYF
-,-,TRBJ1-6,TRBV7-2,TGTGCCAGCAGCACGACAGATAATTCACCCCTCCACTTT,CASSTTDNSPLHF